These 3 T cell receptor beta chains came from one sample sequenced in a study of CD8 T cells in Susac syndrome. Reverse transcription used roughly 0.5 to 1 ug RNA and random hexamers. TCRdb reprocessed the immunoSEQ multiplex PCR reads with MiXCR, giving one entry per CDR3 protein. The profile shows roughly 130,000 distinct CDR3 sequences, about 93% of them singletons. Material for sequencing was CD8+ T cells from PBMCs. The receptors shown here come from a human donor with Susac syndrome.

The rearrangement uses TRBV15 and TRBJ2-4; D may be TRBD2 (7 bases). The V gene lost 1 base and the J gene lost 8 bases, with 18 bases spanning the gap. The V gene's germline CDR1 is LNHNV and CDR2 YYDKDF (reference sequence). CDR3 length equals 16 residues. The chain's CDR3 is CATSRVVGGPRDIQYF. DNA of the CDR3: TGTGCCACCAGCAGAGTCGTGGGGGGGCCCCGCGACATTCAGTACTTC.

The CDR3 DNA is TGCAGCTTGACAGTCAACACTGAAGCTTTCTTT. It is translated as CSLTVNTEAFF. The rearrangement joins TRBV29-1 to TRBJ1-1, with D perhaps TRBD1 (5 bases). V was clipped by 8 bases and J by 2 bases, with 9 bases between them. The CDR3 loop spans 11 amino acids. Germline CDR1 and CDR2: SQVTM and ANQGSEA.

This chain connects TRBV2 to TRBJ1-2; D might be TRBD1 (6 bases). This CDR3 contains 15 residues. V was cut by 1 base and J by 2 bases, with 11 bases left in between. The germline V gene has CDR1 SNHLY and CDR2 FYNNEI. DNA of the CDR3: TGTGCCAGCAGTGAAGGCGCAGGGGCGAACTATGGCTACACCTTC. It specifies CASSEGAGANYGYTF.